One sample yielded the 28 T cell receptor beta chains listed below, sequenced in a study of T-cell reconstitution after alpha-beta-depleted transplantation in children. This sample's TCRbeta library carried unique molecular identifier barcodes. In TCRdb, the PCR reads were re-called with MiXCR into one record per CDR3 protein. This sample has about 980,000 distinct CDR3 sequences, with around 30% found just once. The specimen was PBMCs, mostly from graft donor cells, collected 360 days after TCRalphabeta/CD19-depleted stem cell transplant. These receptors were collected from a boy in the first two years of life who had a stem cell transplant for SCID, so the T cells may come from the graft donor.

This sequence joins TRBV5-1 and TRBJ2-3; 14 bases are shared with TRBD2. The CDR3 is 17 residues long. CDR1 is SGHRS and CDR2 is YFSETQ in the germline V gene. Trimming took 7 bases from V and 2 from J; bases not matched to a gene: 9. This CDR3 is CASADGTSGGLTDTQYF. Written as DNA, the CDR3 is TGCGCCAGCGCCGACGGGACTAGCGGGGGCCTCACAGATACGCAGTATTTT.

This clonotype occurred a few times. The CDR3 nucleotides read TGTGCCAGCAGCTTAGGGTTCGGCGTCTACGAGCAGTACTTC. This encodes CASSLGFGVYEQYF. The chain joins TRBV7-2 to TRBJ2-7; no firm D call. CDR1 and CDR2 from the germline V gene are SGHTA and FQGNSA. V lost 1 base and J 3 bases, leaving 10 bases between the germline ends. The CDR3 runs 14 residues.

This clonotype was seen a handful of times. The rearrangement joins TRBV2 to TRBJ2-7; D gene unclear. This CDR3 has 14 residues. Germline CDR1 is SNHLY and CDR2 is FYNNEI. V lost 4 bases, J lost 6 bases, and 16 bases lay in between. CDR3 nucleotide sequence: TGTGCCAGCAGTGGCTTAAGAGGCTTATCCGAGCAGTACTTC. Translation: CASSGLRGLSEQYF.

The J gene is TRBJ2-5, the V gene TRBV20-1, with no clear D. V lost 7 bases and J 2 bases, leaving 14 bases between the germline ends. From germline, CDR1 is DFQATT and CDR2 SNEGSKA (reference sequence). This CDR3 region has 13 residues. The CDR3 loop reads CSVLAGPQETQYF. CDR3 DNA: TGCAGTGTTCTTGCCGGCCCACAAGAGACCCAGTACTTC.

The chain carries TRBV9 and TRBJ2-5, with TRBD2 matching 8 bases. Per germline, CDR1 SGDLS and CDR2 YYNGEE. The junction had 13 bases not matched to a gene; V was cut back by 4 bases and J by 5 bases. The CDR3 length is 16 residues. DNA for the CDR3: TGTGCCAGCAGCACGACTAGCGCCCAGACTGCGGAGACCCAGTACTTC. This gives the protein CASSTTSAQTAETQYF.

The CDR3 reads CAISEWGEPYEQYF. Written as DNA, the CDR3 is TGTGCCATCAGTGAGTGGGGCGAACCCTACGAGCAGTACTTC. The J gene is TRBJ2-7, the V gene TRBV10-3, with a weak D call TRBD1 (5 bases). Deletions cut 1 base from V and 2 bases from J, with 9 bases between. This CDR3 region has 14 residues. CDR1 is ENHRY and CDR2 is SYGVKD in the germline V gene.

The chain links TRBV20-1 to TRBJ2-4; tentative D call: TRBD2 (6 bases). The germline V gene encodes CDR1 DFQATT and CDR2 SNEGSKA (reference sequence). The germline V and J ends were trimmed by 5 bases and 6 bases, with 17 bases remaining between them. This CDR3 is 14 amino acids long. The CDR3 loop reads CSAGPGTEGNIQYF. For the CDR3, the DNA is TGCAGTGCTGGCCCCGGGACGGAGGGAAACATTCAGTACTTC.

The chain combines TRBV24-1 with TRBJ1-5; 7 bases agree with TRBD1. V shed 5 bases, J shed 9 bases, and the junction held 6 bases outside the gene matches. The CDR3 is 13 residues long. Germline V gene data show CDR1 as KGHDR and CDR2 as SFDVKD. The CDR3 DNA follows: TGTGCCACCAGTGCCCCAGGGGGATGGCCCCAGCATTTT. Amino acids: CATSAPGGWPQHF.

This sequence joins TRBV27 and TRBJ2-2; D is tentatively TRBD1 or TRBD2 (6 bases each). Per the germline V gene, CDR1 is MNHEY and CDR2 is SMNVEV (reference sequence). The CDR3 is 15 amino acids. V was pared by 4 bases and J by 5 bases, with 14 bases between. CDR3 bases: TGTGCCAGCAGTTCACGGGGGCGGCCGACCGGGGAGCTGTTTTTT. The encoded protein is CASSSRGRPTGELFF.

This clonotype was seen only a few times. The chain links TRBV24-1 to TRBJ2-1; 10 bases agree with TRBD2. There are 15 residues in the CDR3. Germline values: CDR1 KGHDR, CDR2 SFDVKD. J gave up 3 bases and V 5 bases, and 3 bases lay outside the gene matches. CDR3 sequence reads: CATSGTSGSYNEQFF. CDR3 DNA sequence: TGTGCCACCAGTGGGACTAGCGGAAGCTACAATGAGCAGTTCTTC.

V is TRBV18 and J is TRBJ2-7; D remains unclear. CDR3 length equals 13 residues. Between the trimmed V and J ends, which lost 1 base and 6 bases, there was a span of 10 bases. Germline values: CDR1 KGHSH, CDR2 LQKENI. The CDR3 protein is CASSPLNSLEQYF. The CDR3 bases are TGTGCCAGCTCACCACTAAACTCCCTCGAGCAGTACTTC.

This clonotype has just a few counts. The chain recombines TRBV9 with TRBJ2-3, with 12 positions matching TRBD2. V shed 1 base, J shed 4 bases, and the junction held 7 bases outside the gene matches. The CDR3 is 17 residues long. Germline-derived CDR1 and CDR2 are SGDLS and YYNGEE. The CDR3 nucleotides are TGTGCCAGCAGCGTACCGACTAGCGGGGGAGAAGCAGATACGCAGTATTTT. It specifies CASSVPTSGGEADTQYF.

The chain employs TRBV28 and TRBJ1-1; D is ambiguous. The CDR3 is 14 amino acids. Trimming stripped 4 bases from V and 0 bases from J, with 9 bases between. From germline, CDR1 is MDHEN and CDR2 SYDVKM. Written as DNA, the CDR3 is TGTGCCAGCAGTTATACAGCACTGAACACTGAAGCTTTCTTT. Translation gives CASSYTALNTEAFF.

This clonotype was found many times. The chain is built from TRBV12-3 or TRBV12-4 and TRBJ1-1; D ambiguous. The CDR3 runs to 12 residues. Between the trimmed V and J ends, which lost 1 base and 3 bases, there was a span of 3 bases. Here the CDR3 reads CASSLVHTEAFF. In DNA, the CDR3 is TGTGCCAGCAGTTTAGTGCACACTGAAGCTTTCTTT.

This clonotype was recorded a few times. J is TRBJ1-6 and V is TRBV14; D is undetermined. Deletions cut 2 bases from V and 9 bases from J, with 8 bases between. Germline CDR1 SGHDN, CDR2 FVKESK. The CDR3 runs to 13 residues. The CDR3 DNA sequence: TGTGCCAGCAGCCAAACGTGGGGTTCACCCCTCCACTTT. Translation gives CASSQTWGSPLHF.

V is TRBV9 and J is TRBJ1-1; no reliable D call. Germline CDR1 and CDR2: SGDLS and YYNGEE. Trimming removed 0 bases from V and 4 bases from J, with 10 bases in between. The CDR3 is made up of 14 amino acids. The chain's CDR3 is CASSVGAEGTEAFF. Written as DNA, the CDR3 is TGTGCCAGCAGCGTAGGGGCCGAGGGCACTGAAGCTTTCTTT.

V gene TRBV4-1 combines with J gene TRBJ2-7; TRBD2 matches 12 bases. The V gene end was trimmed by 3 bases and the J gene end by 3 bases; junction bases not matched to a gene: 3. The germline gives CDR1 MGHRA, CDR2 YSYEKL. The CDR3 runs to 15 residues. The CDR3 region has the DNA TGCGCCAGCAGCCAGACTAGCGGGGGCGACTACGAGCAGTACTTC. It translates to CASSQTSGGDYEQYF.

The chain uses TRBV6-6 and TRBJ2-2, with 8 bases lining up with TRBD1. Germline lookup yields CDR1 MNHNY and CDR2 SVGAGI (reference sequence). The CDR3 sequence is 13 residues long. Trimming took 5 bases from V and 7 from J; bases not matched to a gene: 3. The DNA for the CDR3 is TGTGCCAGCAGTCCGGACAGGGTCGGGGAGCTGTTTTTT. Translating gives CASSPDRVGELFF.

V usage is TRBV20-1 and J usage is TRBJ2-5; a possible D gene is TRBD2 (5 bases). Deletions cut 2 bases from V and 5 bases from J, with 18 bases between. The germline V gene encodes CDR1 DFQATT and CDR2 SNEGSKA (reference sequence). The CDR3 is 15 residues long. The CDR3 is CSARPGLTMQETQYF. CDR3 nucleotides: TGCAGTGCTAGACCCGGACTTACCATGCAGGAGACCCAGTACTTC.

The genes are TRBV6-1 and TRBJ2-7; no firm D call. The germline gives CDR1 MNHNS, CDR2 SASEGT. Between the trimmed V and J ends, which lost 7 bases and 1 base, there was a span of 14 bases. The CDR3 length is 14 residues. The chain's CDR3 is CASTVAGASYEQYF. The DNA of the CDR3 is TGTGCCAGCACCGTGGCAGGTGCATCCTACGAGCAGTACTTC.

The CDR3 DNA follows: TGTGCCAGCAGCACAGACAGGAGCTCTGGGGCCAACGTCCTGACTTTC. Its protein is CASSTDRSSGANVLTF. The chain carries TRBV9 and TRBJ2-6; TRBD1 is a possible D gene (6 bases). From germline, CDR1 is SGDLS and CDR2 YYNGEE. CDR3 size: 16 residues. V dropped 4 bases and J dropped 0 bases, with 11 bases sitting between them.

The chain links TRBV9 to TRBJ2-5; 7 positions match TRBD1. The germline gives CDR1 SGDLS, CDR2 YYNGEE. The CDR3 is 16 amino acids. V lost 1 base and J lost 4; bases outside the gene matches: 10. DNA for the CDR3: TGTGCCAGCAGCGTAAGACACGGGGCAGGGGGAGAGACCCAGTACTTC. This translates into CASSVRHGAGGETQYF.

The chain joins TRBV20-1 to TRBJ2-5, with 8 positions matching TRBD2. Germline trimming cut 2 bases from V and 5 bases from J; bases unmatched to any gene: 10. The CDR3 contains 15 residues. Germline lookup yields CDR1 DFQATT and CDR2 SNEGSKA (reference sequence). The CDR3 coding sequence is TGCAGTGCTAGATGGGCGGTCCGGGGGGGGGAGACCCAGTACTTC. Translation gives CSARWAVRGGETQYF.

This clonotype was recorded once. The chain has TRBV7-2 and TRBJ2-5; D is possibly TRBD1 (5 bases). Germline V gives CDR1 SGHTA, CDR2 FQGNSA. The CDR3 covers 13 residues. V gave up 3 bases and J gave up 9 bases, with 14 bases separating them. In nucleotides, the CDR3 is TGTGCCAGCAGCTTGACAGAAGGAAGTCCCCAGTACTTC. As protein: CASSLTEGSPQYF. Using reference TRBV7-2 and TRBJ2-5 for the parts outside the CDR3, the full variable domain is GAGVSQSPSNKVTEKGKDVELRCDPISGHTALYWYRQSLGQGLEFLIYFQGNSAPDKSGLPSDRFSAERTGGSVSTLTIQRTQQEDSAVYLCASSLTEGSPQYFGPGTRLLVL.

This clonotype was found many times. The rearrangement links TRBV20-1 to TRBJ2-7; TRBD2 agrees at 8 bases. V lost 3 bases, J lost 4 bases, and 8 bases stayed unmatched. This CDR3 comprises 14 residues. From germline, CDR1 is DFQATT and CDR2 SNEGSKA (reference sequence). CDR3 DNA: TGCAGTGCTAGGGACGGCGGGGGGATATACGAGCAGTACTTC. This encodes CSARDGGGIYEQYF.

A few counts support this clonotype. The chain joins TRBV7-2 to TRBJ2-7, with 7 positions matching TRBD1. Germline CDR1 SGHTA, CDR2 FQGNSA. The trim removed 2 bases at V and 3 bases at J, leaving 4 bases unmatched. The CDR3 is 14 residues long. The CDR3, as DNA: TGTGCCAGCAGCTTACCAGGGGGTCGCTACGAGCAGTACTTC. It encodes CASSLPGGRYEQYF.

V is TRBV3-1 and J is TRBJ2-7; D is perhaps TRBD1 (6 bases). Germline values: CDR1 LGHDT, CDR2 YNNKEL (reference sequence). Trimming removed 2 bases at V and 5 bases at J, with 13 bases between. The CDR3 sequence is 14 residues long. CDR3 residues: CASSQLTGRNEQYF. The CDR3 DNA sequence: TGTGCCAGCAGCCAATTAACAGGGCGGAACGAGCAGTACTTC.

The CDR3 loop is CASSFVALGEGGQETQYF. CDR3 bases: TGTGCCAGCAGCTTTGTAGCACTAGGCGAAGGAGGACAAGAGACCCAGTACTTC. The V gene is TRBV7-6, the J gene TRBJ2-5; a weak D match, TRBD2 (5 bases). Trimming pared 3 bases from V and 2 bases from J, leaving 22 bases between. The CDR3 is 18 amino acids. Germline-derived CDR1 and CDR2 are SGHVS and FNYEAQ.